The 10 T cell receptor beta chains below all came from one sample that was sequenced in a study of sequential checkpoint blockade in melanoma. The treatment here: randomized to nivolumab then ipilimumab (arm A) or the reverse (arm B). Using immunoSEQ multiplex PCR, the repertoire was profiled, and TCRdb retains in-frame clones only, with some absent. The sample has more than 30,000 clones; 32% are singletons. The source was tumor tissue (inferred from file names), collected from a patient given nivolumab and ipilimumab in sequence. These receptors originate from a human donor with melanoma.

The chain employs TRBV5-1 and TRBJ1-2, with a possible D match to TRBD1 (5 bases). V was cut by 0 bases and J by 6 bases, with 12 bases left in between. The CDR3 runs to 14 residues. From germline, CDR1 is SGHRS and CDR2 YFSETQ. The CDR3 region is CASSLVGEGNGYTF. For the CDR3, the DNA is TGCGCCAGCAGCTTGGTGGGGGAGGGGAATGGCTACACCTTC.

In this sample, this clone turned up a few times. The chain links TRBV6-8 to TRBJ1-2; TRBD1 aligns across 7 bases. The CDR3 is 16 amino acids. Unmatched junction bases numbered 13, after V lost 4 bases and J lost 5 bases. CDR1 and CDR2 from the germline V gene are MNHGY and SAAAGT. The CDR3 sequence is CASSSSPPGQIYGYTF. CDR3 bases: TGTGCCAGCAGTTCCTCTCCCCCGGGACAGATATATGGCTACACCTTC.

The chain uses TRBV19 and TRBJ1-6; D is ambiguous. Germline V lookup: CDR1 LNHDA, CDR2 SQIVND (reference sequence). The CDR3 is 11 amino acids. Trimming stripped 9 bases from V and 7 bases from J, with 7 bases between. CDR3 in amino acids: CARPTNSPLHF. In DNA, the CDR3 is TGTGCCAGACCCACAAATTCACCCCTCCACTTT.

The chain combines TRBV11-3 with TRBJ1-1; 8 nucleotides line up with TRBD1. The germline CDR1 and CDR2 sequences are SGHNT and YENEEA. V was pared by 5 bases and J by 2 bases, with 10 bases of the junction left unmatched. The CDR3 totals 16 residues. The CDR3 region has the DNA TGTGCCAGCAGCCCCCCTGACAGGGGCTTAAACACTGAAGCTTTCTTT. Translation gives CASSPPDRGLNTEAFF.

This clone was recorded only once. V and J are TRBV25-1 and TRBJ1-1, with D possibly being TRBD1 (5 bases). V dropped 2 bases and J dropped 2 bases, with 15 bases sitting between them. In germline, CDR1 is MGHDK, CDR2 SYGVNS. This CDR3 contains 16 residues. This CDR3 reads CASSEEGQTGNTEAFF. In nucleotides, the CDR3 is TGTGCCAGCAGTGAAGAGGGGCAGACGGGAAACACTGAAGCTTTCTTT.

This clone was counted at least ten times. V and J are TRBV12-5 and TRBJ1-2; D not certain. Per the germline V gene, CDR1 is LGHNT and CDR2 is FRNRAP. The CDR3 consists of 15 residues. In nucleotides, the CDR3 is TGTGCCAGCACCCTCGGTCAAGGGCGTCAATCCGGCTACACCTTC. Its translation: CASTLGQGRQSGYTF.

For the CDR3, the DNA is TGTGCCAGCAGCTTTCAGGACGATCAGCCCCAGCATTTT. This encodes CASSFQDDQPQHF. V is TRBV7-2 and J is TRBJ1-5; no definite D call. V was cut by 3 bases and J by 5 bases, with 8 bases left in between. The germline V gene has CDR1 SGHTA and CDR2 FQGNSA. The CDR3 runs 13 residues.

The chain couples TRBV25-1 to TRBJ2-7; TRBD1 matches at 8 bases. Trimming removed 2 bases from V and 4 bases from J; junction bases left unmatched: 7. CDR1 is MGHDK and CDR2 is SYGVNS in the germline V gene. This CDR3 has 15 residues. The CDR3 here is CASSEARTGRYEQYF. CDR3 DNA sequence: TGTGCCAGCAGTGAAGCTAGGACAGGGCGATACGAGCAGTACTTC.

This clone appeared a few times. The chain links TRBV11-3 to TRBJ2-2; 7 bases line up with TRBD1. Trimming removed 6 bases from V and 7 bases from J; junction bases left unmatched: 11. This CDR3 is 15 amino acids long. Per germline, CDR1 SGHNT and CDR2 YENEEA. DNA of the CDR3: TGTGCCAGCAGTGATTCTCAGGGGGATGTCGGGGAGCTGTTTTTT. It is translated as CASSDSQGDVGELFF.

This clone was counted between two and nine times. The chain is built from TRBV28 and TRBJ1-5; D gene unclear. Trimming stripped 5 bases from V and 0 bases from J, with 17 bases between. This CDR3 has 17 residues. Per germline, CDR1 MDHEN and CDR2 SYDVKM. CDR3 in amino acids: CASSPPWLPFSNQPQHF. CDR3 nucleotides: TGTGCCAGCAGTCCCCCCTGGTTACCCTTTAGCAATCAGCCCCAGCATTTT.